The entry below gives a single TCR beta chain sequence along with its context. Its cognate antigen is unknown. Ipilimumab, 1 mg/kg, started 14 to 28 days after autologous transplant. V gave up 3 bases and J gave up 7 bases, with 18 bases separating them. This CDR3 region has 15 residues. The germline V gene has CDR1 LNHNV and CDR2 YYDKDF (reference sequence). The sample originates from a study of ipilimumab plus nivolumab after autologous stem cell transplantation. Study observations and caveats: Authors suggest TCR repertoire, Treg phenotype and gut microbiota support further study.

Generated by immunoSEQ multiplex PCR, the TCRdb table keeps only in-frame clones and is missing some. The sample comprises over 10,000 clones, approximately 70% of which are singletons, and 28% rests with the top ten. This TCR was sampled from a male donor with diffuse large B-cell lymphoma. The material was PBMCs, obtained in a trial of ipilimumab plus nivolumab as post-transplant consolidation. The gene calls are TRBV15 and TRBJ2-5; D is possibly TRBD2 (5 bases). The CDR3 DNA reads TGTGCCACCAGCAGTACGGAAGAGGGTACTGGGACCCAGTACTTC. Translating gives CATSSTEEGTGTQYF.